This TCR beta chain was identified in a study of human T cells and chemical hapten exposure. For the study at large: For the roughly 26-week duration of the study, patients were given weekly doses of diphenylcyclopropenone on the scalp. Small discrepancies in pooled library volume mainly accounted for the varying TCR yields per sample. Points from the study as a whole: While controls formed fewer of them, expanded TCRs formed significantly more large CDR3 similarity clusters.

Stated time point: patch test 1, 2 weeks after DPC sensitization. The sample's treatment: therapeutic diphenylcyclopropenone sensitization with weekly scalp DPC. This clonotype was seen only a few times. Antigen unknown. The germline V gene has CDR1 DFQATT and CDR2 SNEGSKA (reference sequence). V was pared by 6 bases and J by 0 bases, with 12 bases between. This CDR3 region has 14 residues. TCRdb reprocessed the RACE reads with MiXCR, giving one entry per CDR3 protein. The sample consists of 85,000 to 100,000 distinct CDR3 sequences, approximately 13% of them appearing once. The specimen was whole blood, collected in connection with sensitization to the hapten diphenylcyclopropenone (DPC). This TCR derives from a woman aged 40-49 years with alopecia areata. Some clones in this sample may be carry-over from other donors' samples. The chain links TRBV20-1 to TRBJ2-1, with no clear D. The CDR3 DNA is TGCAGTGCGGCGGCCGTGGGCTCCTACAATGAGCAGTTCTTC. Amino acids: CSAAAVGSYNEQFF.